Below are 23 T cell receptor beta chains sequenced from a single sample in a study of T cell responses to AZD1222 COVID-19 vaccine. Some clones are missing from TCRdb's copy, which holds only in-frame ones; the method was immunoSEQ multiplex PCR. The sample has around 200,000 clones, roughly 90% seen once; the top ten hold approximately 0.98%. This specimen was peripheral blood, taken on day 0 of AZD1222 vaccination. The source of these receptors is an adult in good health.

This rearrangement joins TRBV29-1 to TRBJ1-2; the D is unclear. Trimming stripped 7 bases from V and 3 bases from J, with 12 bases between. This CDR3 spans 12 amino acids. Germline V lookup: CDR1 SQVTM, CDR2 ANQGSEA. CDR3 amino acids: CSAVTLDYGYTF. For the CDR3, the DNA is TGCAGCGCCGTGACACTAGACTATGGCTACACCTTC.

The rearrangement links TRBV13 to TRBJ1-5; a weak D match, TRBD1 (6 bases). This CDR3 is built from 15 residues. Germline CDR1 reads PRHDT; CDR2 reads FYEKMQ (reference sequence). Trimming removed 2 bases from V and 4 bases from J, with 12 bases in between. DNA for the CDR3: TGTGCCAGCAGCTTACTACAGGGAGCAAATCAGCCCCAGCATTTT. Amino acid sequence: CASSLLQGANQPQHF.

The chain employs TRBV4-3 and TRBJ1-1; 7 bases are a match to TRBD1. The V and J ends lost 4 bases and 1 base, in that order; junction bases with no gene match: 12. Germline assignment: CDR1 LGHNA and CDR2 YSLEER. CDR3 length: 17 residues. The CDR3 region has the DNA TGCGCCAGCAGCCGGATCCCCGACGGGACAGCGAACACTGAAGCTTTCTTT. This sequence encodes CASSRIPDGTANTEAFF.

The chain has TRBV19 and TRBJ2-1; TRBD2 matches 9 bases. Germline CDR1 is LNHDA and CDR2 is SQIVND (reference sequence). Unmatched junction bases numbered 11, after V lost 4 bases and J lost 10 bases. This CDR3 comprises 15 residues. CDR3 DNA sequence: TGTGCCAGTAGTAGGCGGGGGGGGCCCTTTGAAGAGCAGTTCTTC. Its protein product is CASSRRGGPFEEQFF. The full variable domain, its missing parts supplied by reference TRBV19 and TRBJ2-1, is DGGITQSPKYLFRKEGQNVTLSCEQNLNHDAMYWYRQDPGQGLRLIYYSQIVNDFQKGDIAEGYSVSREKKESFPLTVTSAQKNPTAFYLCASSRRGGPFEEQFFGPGTRLTVL.

This sequence joins TRBV7-9 and TRBJ2-7, with TRBD1 matching 7 bases. Trimming took 7 bases from V and 2 from J; bases not matched to a gene: 11. The CDR3 loop spans 15 amino acids. Germline CDR1 is SEHNR and CDR2 is FQNEAQ (reference sequence). The CDR3 is CASNYARDSTYEQYF. The CDR3 nucleotides are TGTGCCAGCAATTACGCCCGGGACAGTACCTACGAGCAGTACTTC.

This chain joins TRBV9 and TRBJ1-2; D possibly corresponds to TRBD1 (6 bases). The ends were cut back, 0 bases at V and 7 bases at J, with 19 bases in the middle. There are 16 residues in the CDR3. In germline, CDR1 is SGDLS, CDR2 YYNGEE. Here the CDR3 reads CASSVGPSGVSSGYTF. CDR3 sequence (DNA): TGTGCCAGCAGCGTAGGTCCCTCAGGGGTTAGTTCTGGCTACACCTTC.

This sequence joins TRBV14 and TRBJ1-4; D not certain. The CDR3 runs 12 residues. Germline lookup yields CDR1 SGHDN and CDR2 FVKESK. Trimming pared 5 bases from V and 5 bases from J, leaving 6 bases between. The CDR3 DNA reads TGTGCCAGCAGCTCGGTAAATGAAAAACTGTTTTTT. This codes for CASSSVNEKLFF.

V gene TRBV19 combines with J gene TRBJ2-1; 11 bases fit TRBD2. V lost 3 bases and J lost 7; bases outside the gene matches: 5. The V gene's germline CDR1 is LNHDA and CDR2 SQIVND (reference sequence). CDR3 length equals 15 residues. The CDR3 DNA follows: TGTGCCAGTAGTATTATCTCTAGCGGGAGGAATGAGCAGTTCTTC. Protein: CASSIISSGRNEQFF.

This clone was seen only once. The V gene is TRBV27, the J gene TRBJ1-1, with D tentatively TRBD1 (5 bases). With 6 bases removed from V and 1 base from J, the gap between germline ends came to 9 bases. Germline V gives CDR1 MNHEY, CDR2 SMNVEV (reference sequence). The CDR3 has 13 residues. The CDR3 spells CASSVGANTEAFF. CDR3 bases: TGTGCCAGCAGCGTTGGGGCGAACACTGAAGCTTTCTTT.

J is TRBJ1-2 and V is TRBV6-2 or TRBV6-3; TRBD1 matches at 9 bases. The V segment lost 1 base and the J segment 0 bases; nucleotides outside the gene matches: 12. This CDR3 region has 19 residues. Per the germline V gene, CDR1 is MNHEY and CDR2 is SVGEGT. The CDR3 nucleotides read TGTGCCAGCAGTTACTTTCCGGGACAGGGAAAATCAACTAACTATGGCTACACCTTC. Amino acids: CASSYFPGQGKSTNYGYTF.

CDR3 loop: CASSPGTEGLAFF. DNA for the CDR3: TGTGCCAGCAGCCCAGGGACAGAGGGATTAGCTTTCTTT. The gene calls are TRBV3-1 (or the pseudogene TRBV3-2) and TRBJ1-1; 7 positions agree with TRBD1. V was clipped by 4 bases and J by 10 bases; unmatched bases: 9. There are 13 residues in the CDR3. The V gene's germline CDR1 is LGHDT and CDR2 YNNKEL (reference sequence).

This chain uses TRBV24-1 with TRBJ1-2; D not certain. The CDR3 runs 17 residues. V was trimmed by 2 bases and J by 8 bases, leaving 23 bases between them. CDR1 is KGHDR and CDR2 is SFDVKD in the germline V gene. CDR3 nucleotides: TGTGCCACCAGTGATTCGAGGGCAGGTGCGGCCACGGGGGGCTACACCTTC. As protein: CATSDSRAGAATGGYTF.

This clone was seen only once. The V and J genes are TRBV28 and TRBJ2-5; 7 nucleotides agree with TRBD2. In germline, CDR1 is MDHEN, CDR2 SYDVKM. V was pared by 5 bases and J by 3 bases, with 12 bases of the junction left unmatched. This CDR3 has 16 residues. The CDR3 DNA follows: TGTGCCAGCAGTACGGAAGGGAGGGGCGATAAAGAGACCCAGTACTTC. It is translated as CASSTEGRGDKETQYF.

The V and J genes are TRBV5-6 and TRBJ2-4; D is ambiguous. Germline lookup yields CDR1 SGHDT and CDR2 YYEEEE. Trimming took 1 base from V and 7 from J, leaving 9 bases between them. This CDR3 is built from 13 residues. The CDR3 nucleotides are TGTGCCAGCAGCTTGTCGGGCGCCAACATTCAGTACTTC. Translating gives CASSLSGANIQYF.

V gene TRBV18 combines with J gene TRBJ1-1; D gene ambiguous. In germline, CDR1 is KGHSH, CDR2 LQKENI. The germline V and J ends were trimmed by 7 bases and 0 bases, with 9 bases remaining between them. CDR3 length: 13 amino acids. CDR3 loop: CASCVGMNTEAFF. As DNA, the CDR3 is TGTGCCAGCTGCGTAGGGATGAACACTGAAGCTTTCTTT.

V and J are TRBV7-7 and TRBJ2-5; D is ambiguous. V lost 1 base to trimming and J lost 4 bases, with 16 bases between them. CDR3 length equals 16 residues. Germline CDR1 reads SSHAT; CDR2 reads FNYEAQ (reference sequence). The CDR3 sequence: CASSLGPISLRETQYF. The CDR3 nucleotides are TGTGCCAGCAGCTTAGGTCCCATCAGTTTACGAGAGACCCAGTACTTC.

The V and J genes are TRBV2 and TRBJ1-6, with D tentatively TRBD1 (6 bases). The CDR3 runs 15 residues. V was clipped by 6 bases and J by 5 bases, with 14 bases between them. Germline V CDR1 and CDR2: SNHLY, FYNNEI. The CDR3 DNA sequence: TGTGCCAGCAGACTGCGGACAGCTAATAATTCACCCCTCCACTTT. This encodes CASRLRTANNSPLHF. Drawing the rest from reference TRBV2 and TRBJ1-6, the complete variable domain is EPEVTQTPSHQVTQMGQEVILRCVPISNHLYFYWYRQILGQKVEFLVSFYNNEISEKSEIFDDQFSVERPDGSNFTLKIRSTKLEDSAMYFCASRLRTANNSPLHFGNGTRLTVT.

The chain uses TRBV25-1 and TRBJ2-7; D not certain. The CDR3 has 11 amino acids. Trimming cost V 3 bases and J 8 bases, with 8 bases left between them. CDR1 and CDR2 from the germline V gene are MGHDK and SYGVNS. CDR3 sequence (DNA): TGTGCCAGCAGTGAGTACCCTCAGCAGTACTTC. Protein product: CASSEYPQQYF.

This chain links TRBV28 with TRBJ1-5; D is unresolved. From germline, CDR1 is MDHEN and CDR2 SYDVKM. The CDR3 extends over 16 amino acids. Deletions cut 6 bases from V and 1 base from J, with 16 bases between. Here the CDR3 reads CASSLIQSGSNQPQHF. In DNA, the CDR3 is TGTGCCAGCAGCCTTATCCAGAGCGGGAGCAATCAGCCCCAGCATTTT.

A few counts support this clone. The rearrangement uses TRBV6-2 or TRBV6-3 and TRBJ1-3, with unresolved D. There are 16 residues in the CDR3. Per germline, CDR1 MNHEY and CDR2 SVGEGT. Trimming stripped 0 bases from V and 0 bases from J, with 9 bases between. CDR3 sequence: CASSYSGIFSGNTIYF. The CDR3 nucleotides are TGTGCCAGCAGTTACTCTGGCATCTTCTCTGGAAACACCATATATTTT.

This chain joins TRBV6-2 or TRBV6-3 and TRBJ2-5; no reliable D call. The V gene's germline CDR1 is MNHEY and CDR2 SVGEGT. The CDR3 is 14 amino acids. V was cut by 2 bases and J by 0 bases, with 7 bases left in between. This CDR3 is CASSYHRYQETQYF. The CDR3 DNA sequence: TGTGCCAGCAGTTACCACCGGTACCAAGAGACCCAGTACTTC.

V usage is TRBV27 and J usage is TRBJ1-2, with 11 positions matching TRBD1. This CDR3 region has 17 residues. Trimming took 6 bases from V and 2 from J; bases not matched to a gene: 11. Germline lookup yields CDR1 MNHEY and CDR2 SMNVEV (reference sequence). The CDR3 spells CASRKPGQGGGNYGYTF. The DNA for the CDR3 is TGTGCCAGCAGGAAACCGGGACAGGGGGGAGGGAACTATGGCTACACCTTC.

The chain uses TRBV9 and TRBJ2-7, with D hard to call. This CDR3 spans 13 amino acids. The V end lost 3 bases, the J end lost 5 bases, and 12 bases lay between the germline ends. Germline V gene data show CDR1 as SGDLS and CDR2 as YYNGEE. CDR3 nucleotides: TGTGCCAGCAGCGCCAGGTCCCTTGACGAGCAGTACTTC. Translating gives CASSARSLDEQYF.